This TCR beta chain comes out of a study of patients and donors after allogeneic stem cell transplantation. Germline V gene lookup returns CDR1 SGHDN and CDR2 FVKESK. V was pared by 0 bases and J by 4 bases, with 6 bases between. CDR3 length: 13 residues. Only a few counts were recorded for this clonotype. TCRdb ran MiXCR on the RT-PCR reads and lists one entry per CDR3 protein. This sample has around 240,000 distinct CDR3 sequences; over 12% occur once, and the top ten carry 11%. Material for sequencing was blood, either unsorted or a sorted T cell fraction (not recorded which). The rearrangement links TRBV14 to TRBJ1-1; D unresolved. This TCR was sampled from a human donor who was either an allogeneic HSCT recipient or a stem cell or donor lymphocyte infusion donor (not recorded which). It is not recorded whose cells these are; they may come from a transplant donor. CDR3 DNA sequence: TGTGCCAGCAGCCAAGATAGGGTCACTGAAGCTTTCTTT. Translation: CASSQDRVTEAFF. The variable domain in full, completed from reference TRBV14 and TRBJ1-1, reads EAGVTQFPSHSVIEKGQTVTLRCDPISGHDNLYWYRRVMGKEIKFLLHFVKESKQDESGMPNNRFLAERTGGTYSTLKVQPAELEDSGVYFCASSQDRVTEAFFGQGTRLTVV.